This is a list of T cell receptor beta chains from one sample in a study of response to subunit inactivated influenza vaccine. Using its own MiXCR run on the RT-PCR reads, TCRdb lists one record per CDR3 protein. The sample lists hundreds of thousands of distinct CDR3 sequences; about 18% were seen once. This material consisted of PBMCs from blood, taken 4 to 6 days after vaccination. Receptors originate from a man aged 50-60 years who received an inactivated influenza vaccine. Each CDR3 is given with its conserved first and last residue. A D gene is named only where the DNA matches it firmly. Size values are once, few and many counts, or a class for expanded clones, and some rows have none.

D gene: -
V gene: TRBV20-1
clone size: -
J gene: TRBJ1-5
CDR3 DNA: TGCAGTGCTAAACCCAGACTCAATAGCAATCAGCCCCAGCATTTT
CDR3 protein: CSAKPRLNSNQPQHF

D gene: TRBD2
V gene: TRBV7-9
clone size: -
J gene: TRBJ2-1
CDR3 DNA: TGTGCCAGCAGCCGAACTAGCGGGAGGGCCATTGAGCAGTTCTTC
CDR3 protein: CASSRTSGRAIEQFF

D gene: TRBD1
V gene: TRBV5-5
clone size: few
J gene: TRBJ2-5
CDR3 DNA: TGTGCCAGCAGCGTCGGACAGGGGGGTCAAGAGACCCAGTACTTC
CDR3 protein: CASSVGQGGQETQYF

D gene: -
V gene: TRBV4-2
clone size: few
J gene: TRBJ1-1
CDR3 DNA: TGTGCCAGCAGCCAATCAACCGGGCAGGGACAGAACACTGAAGCTTTCTTT
CDR3 protein: CASSQSTGQGQNTEAFF

D gene: -
V gene: TRBV7-2
clone size: -
J gene: TRBJ2-1
CDR3 DNA: TGTGCCAGCAGCTTAGCCCAGTTCTCCTACAATGAGCAGTTCTTC
CDR3 protein: CASSLAQFSYNEQFF

D gene: -
V gene: TRBV20-1
clone size: many
J gene: TRBJ1-4
CDR3 DNA: TGCAGTGCTAGAGATCAGGGGAGTTCGGATGAAAAACTGTTTTTT
CDR3 protein: CSARDQGSSDEKLFF

D gene: TRBD1
V gene: TRBV5-1
clone size: -
J gene: TRBJ1-2
CDR3 DNA: TGCGCCAGCGGGCGGGACAGCACTAACTATGGCTACACCTTC
CDR3 protein: CASGRDSTNYGYTF

D gene: -
V gene: TRBV5-5
clone size: -
J gene: TRBJ1-5
CDR3 DNA: TGTGCCAGCAGCTTGACCTTGAATCAGCCCCAGCATTTT
CDR3 protein: CASSLTLNQPQHF

D gene: TRBD1
V gene: TRBV15
clone size: few
J gene: TRBJ2-7
CDR3 DNA: TGTGCCACCAGCGGTGGACAGGGGCCCTACGAGCAGTACTTC
CDR3 protein: CATSGGQGPYEQYF

D gene: -
V gene: TRBV10-2
clone size: -
J gene: TRBJ1-4
CDR3 DNA: TGCGCCAGCACCCGGGACGGGGGGGATGGAAAACTGTTTTTT
CDR3 protein: CASTRDGGDGKLFF

D gene: TRBD2
V gene: TRBV6-6
clone size: few
J gene: TRBJ2-7
CDR3 DNA: TGTGCCAGCAGTTGGGGACTAGCGGGAGAGTACGAGCAGTACTTC
CDR3 protein: CASSWGLAGEYEQYF

D gene: -
V gene: TRBV9
clone size: -
J gene: TRBJ1-1
CDR3 DNA: TGTGCCAGCAGCGTCCAGGGTATGCGCACTGAAGCTTTCTTT
CDR3 protein: CASSVQGMRTEAFF

D gene: -
V gene: TRBV7-8
clone size: many
J gene: TRBJ2-5
CDR3 DNA: TGTGCCAGCAGCTTAGTACTGCAAGAGACCCAGTACTTC
CDR3 protein: CASSLVLQETQYF

D gene: -
V gene: TRBV12-3/TRBV12-4
clone size: many
J gene: TRBJ2-7
CDR3 DNA: TGTGCCAGCAGTTTTTCGGGGCGGGACTCCTACGAGCAGTACTTC
CDR3 protein: CASSFSGRDSYEQYF

D gene: TRBD2
V gene: TRBV20-1
clone size: -
J gene: TRBJ2-1
CDR3 DNA: TGCAGTGCTAGAGCCGGGACTAGTACAATGAGAGAGCAGTTCTTC
CDR3 protein: CSARAGTSTMREQFF

D gene: -
V gene: TRBV19
clone size: -
J gene: TRBJ2-5
CDR3 DNA: TGTGCCAGTAGTTCCTCGGATAGCATGGGAGAGACCCAGTACTTC
CDR3 protein: CASSSSDSMGETQYF

D gene: -
V gene: TRBV15
clone size: few
J gene: TRBJ2-7
CDR3 DNA: TGTGCCACCAGCAGAGGTCCCTCCGGGCTACCCTACGAGCAGTACTTC
CDR3 protein: CATSRGPSGLPYEQYF

D gene: TRBD2
V gene: TRBV20-1
clone size: -
J gene: TRBJ2-1
CDR3 DNA: TGCAGTGTTAGAAAGCGGGGCCTCTCCTACAATGAGCAGTTCTTC
CDR3 protein: CSVRKRGLSYNEQFF

D gene: TRBD1
V gene: TRBV28
clone size: many
J gene: TRBJ2-5
CDR3 DNA: TGTGCCAGCGGATATGACAGGGGCGGTCGGACCCAGTACTTC
CDR3 protein: CASGYDRGGRTQYF

D gene: -
V gene: TRBV6-2/TRBV6-3
clone size: few
J gene: TRBJ1-5
CDR3 DNA: TGTGCCAGCAGTCCTGATAATAGCAATCAGCCCCAGCATTTT
CDR3 protein: CASSPDNSNQPQHF

D gene: -
V gene: TRBV6-5
clone size: -
J gene: TRBJ2-5
CDR3 DNA: TGTGCCAGCAGTTGGGGGCTCCTAACACAAGAGACCCAGTACTTC
CDR3 protein: CASSWGLLTQETQYF

D gene: TRBD2
V gene: TRBV19
clone size: few
J gene: TRBJ2-1
CDR3 DNA: TGTGCCAGTAGTATTGGACTAGCGGGGTACAATGAGCAGTTCTTC
CDR3 protein: CASSIGLAGYNEQFF

D gene: TRBD1
V gene: TRBV20-1
clone size: -
J gene: TRBJ1-4
CDR3 DNA: TGCAGTGCTAGAACCGGGACAGGACTAACTAATGAAAAACTGTTTTTT
CDR3 protein: CSARTGTGLTNEKLFF

D gene: -
V gene: TRBV12-3/TRBV12-4
clone size: -
J gene: TRBJ2-7
CDR3 DNA: TGTGCCAGCAGTTTAGCGATGGCAGGGACGCTCGAGCAGTACTTC
CDR3 protein: CASSLAMAGTLEQYF

D gene: TRBD1
V gene: TRBV12-3/TRBV12-4
clone size: few
J gene: TRBJ1-6
CDR3 DNA: TGTGCCAGCAGACCAGGGGGGTTTCATTCACCCCTCCACTTT
CDR3 protein: CASRPGGFHSPLHF

D gene: -
V gene: TRBV4-1
clone size: -
J gene: TRBJ2-3
CDR3 DNA: TGCGCCAGCAGCCATCAGAGAGATACGCAGTATTTT
CDR3 protein: CASSHQRDTQYF

D gene: TRBD1
V gene: TRBV25-1
clone size: -
J gene: TRBJ1-2
CDR3 DNA: TGTGCCAGCAGTGAACCGGGCCTAGGGGGCGTGCGGGGCTACACCTTC
CDR3 protein: CASSEPGLGGVRGYTF

D gene: TRBD1
V gene: TRBV5-4
clone size: -
J gene: TRBJ2-7
CDR3 DNA: TGTGCCAGCAGCTTGTCGTCCGGGACAGGGCAGAACGAGCAGTACTTC
CDR3 protein: CASSLSSGTGQNEQYF

D gene: TRBD2
V gene: TRBV4-1
clone size: -
J gene: TRBJ2-7
CDR3 DNA: TGCGCCAGCAGCCCACGCGGGGGGCACGAGCAGTACTTC
CDR3 protein: CASSPRGGHEQYF

D gene: TRBD1
V gene: TRBV7-9
clone size: -
J gene: TRBJ2-7
CDR3 DNA: TGTGCCAGCAGCCAAGGATGGGACAGGGAGACGATTGAGCAGTACTTC
CDR3 protein: CASSQGWDRETIEQYF

D gene: TRBD2
V gene: TRBV12-3/TRBV12-4
clone size: few
J gene: TRBJ2-1
CDR3 DNA: TGTGCCACCCTTGGCGGGAGCTATGAGCAGTTCTTC
CDR3 protein: CATLGGSYEQFF

D gene: -
V gene: TRBV7-9
clone size: -
J gene: TRBJ2-7
CDR3 DNA: TGTGCCAGCAGTGCCGTTGGCTACGAGCAGTACTTC
CDR3 protein: CASSAVGYEQYF

D gene: -
V gene: TRBV12-3/TRBV12-4
clone size: -
J gene: TRBJ2-5
CDR3 DNA: TGTGCCAGCAGTTCCGCAGGTAGTCCAGAGACCCAGTACTTC
CDR3 protein: CASSSAGSPETQYF

D gene: -
V gene: TRBV5-4
clone size: few
J gene: TRBJ2-7
CDR3 DNA: TGTGCCAGCAGCGATAACCCCTACGAGCAGTACTTC
CDR3 protein: CASSDNPYEQYF

D gene: -
V gene: TRBV5-1
clone size: -
J gene: TRBJ2-1
CDR3 DNA: TGCGCCAGCCGCCGGGACCTTCACAATGAGCAGTTCTTC
CDR3 protein: CASRRDLHNEQFF

D gene: TRBD2
V gene: TRBV7-9
clone size: few
J gene: TRBJ2-1
CDR3 DNA: TGTGTATCGCAGATGGGGGGGTACAATGAGCAGTTCTTC
CDR3 protein: CVSQMGGYNEQFF

D gene: -
V gene: TRBV14
clone size: many
J gene: TRBJ2-3
CDR3 DNA: TGTGCCAGCAGCCAAGATTACCTAGATACGCAGTATTTT
CDR3 protein: CASSQDYLDTQYF

D gene: TRBD1
V gene: TRBV15
clone size: -
J gene: TRBJ1-4
CDR3 DNA: TGTGCCACCAGCAGACAATTACAGGGGGAAGAACTGTTTTTT
CDR3 protein: CATSRQLQGEELFF

D gene: -
V gene: TRBV4-2
clone size: few
J gene: TRBJ1-1
CDR3 DNA: TGTGCCAGCAGCCAAGATGGCAAATACACTGAAGCTTTCTTT
CDR3 protein: CASSQDGKYTEAFF

D gene: -
V gene: TRBV20-1
clone size: -
J gene: TRBJ2-3
CDR3 DNA: TGCAGTGCTAGAGATTTCCGCGGGGCTAGCACAGATATGCAGTATTTT
CDR3 protein: CSARDFRGASTDMQYF

D gene: TRBD2
V gene: TRBV27
clone size: few
J gene: TRBJ2-1
CDR3 DNA: TGTGCCAGCAGGAGGGACTACCAATACAATGAGCAGTTCTTC
CDR3 protein: CASRRDYQYNEQFF

D gene: TRBD1
V gene: TRBV12-3/TRBV12-4
clone size: -
J gene: TRBJ1-5
CDR3 DNA: TGTGCCAGCAGTTTAGAGGGCGGAGGCAGGGGGAGGAATCAGCCCCAGCATTTT
CDR3 protein: CASSLEGGGRGRNQPQHF

D gene: -
V gene: TRBV18
clone size: -
J gene: TRBJ2-6
CDR3 DNA: TGTGCCAGCTCACCGCCGGGAAGACTCGCGGGGGCCAACGTCCTGACTTTC
CDR3 protein: CASSPPGRLAGANVLTF

D gene: -
V gene: TRBV15
clone size: few
J gene: TRBJ1-5
CDR3 DNA: TGTGCCACCAGCAGTCTGGGGAGCAATCAGCCCCAGCATTTT
CDR3 protein: CATSSLGSNQPQHF

D gene: -
V gene: TRBV4-1
clone size: few
J gene: TRBJ2-7
CDR3 DNA: TGCGCCAGCAGCCAAGAATACTACGAGCAGTACTTC
CDR3 protein: CASSQEYYEQYF

D gene: -
V gene: TRBV12-3/TRBV12-4
clone size: -
J gene: TRBJ2-1
CDR3 DNA: TGTGCCAGCAGCCCCGAAGGCAATGAGCAGTTCTTC
CDR3 protein: CASSPEGNEQFF

D gene: TRBD1
V gene: TRBV15
clone size: -
J gene: TRBJ1-2
CDR3 DNA: TGTGCCACCAGCCGGAGGGGACAGAACTATGGCTACACCTTC
CDR3 protein: CATSRRGQNYGYTF

D gene: TRBD2
V gene: TRBV6-1
clone size: -
J gene: TRBJ2-7
CDR3 DNA: TGTGCCAGCAGCCCGGGACTAGCGGCTCTTACCTACGAGCAGTACTTC
CDR3 protein: CASSPGLAALTYEQYF

D gene: -
V gene: TRBV7-2
clone size: many
J gene: TRBJ2-7
CDR3 DNA: TGTGCCAGCAGCTCCTCCGGGACATCTTCCTACGAGCAGTACTTC
CDR3 protein: CASSSSGTSSYEQYF

D gene: -
V gene: TRBV7-2
clone size: few
J gene: TRBJ2-5
CDR3 DNA: TGTGCCAGCAGCTTAGTGGTGGGGATCGAGACCCAGTACTTC
CDR3 protein: CASSLVVGIETQYF

D gene: TRBD2
V gene: TRBV20-1
clone size: few
J gene: TRBJ2-7
CDR3 DNA: TGCAGTGCCCCGCCCCTAGCGGGAGGCTCCTACGAGCAGTACTTC
CDR3 protein: CSAPPLAGGSYEQYF

D gene: -
V gene: TRBV7-2
clone size: few
J gene: TRBJ2-2
CDR3 DNA: TGTGCCAGCAGCTTAGCGATCGGGACCGGGGAGCTGTTTTTT
CDR3 protein: CASSLAIGTGELFF

D gene: TRBD2
V gene: TRBV7-2
clone size: -
J gene: TRBJ2-7
CDR3 DNA: TGTGCCAGCAGCTTACCAGCCTATAGCGGGACCTCCTACGAGCAGTACTTC
CDR3 protein: CASSLPAYSGTSYEQYF

D gene: TRBD1
V gene: TRBV20-1
clone size: -
J gene: TRBJ1-2
CDR3 DNA: TGCAGTGCTCCGGGACAGGGAGAATATGGCTACACCTTC
CDR3 protein: CSAPGQGEYGYTF